These T cell receptor beta chains were read from a single sample in a study of monozygotic twins with cystic fibrosis. Generated by immunoSEQ multiplex PCR, the TCRdb table keeps only in-frame clones and is missing some. The table records 34,000 or so clones, approximately 92% of them present only once. Sequenced material: blood. The receptors derive from a girl aged 2 to 10 with cystic fibrosis. CDR3s include the opening cysteine and the closing phenylalanine or tryptophan. Each record gives: clone size, V gene, D gene, J gene, CDR3 DNA, CDR3 protein. The D gene is left open where the match is weak. The size of a clone is reported for some rows only, either as once, few or many, or as a class for expanded clones.

-,TRBV28,-,TRBJ2-7,TGTGCCAGCACCGCGATCGGTGACTACGAGCAGTACTTC,CASTAIGDYEQYF
-,TRBV6-4,-,TRBJ2-1,TGTGCCAGCAGTGGTCTAGGGGGGGGTGAGCAGTTCTTC,CASSGLGGGEQFF
-,TRBV28,-,TRBJ2-5,TGTGCCACCACCCGAGGTAGCGGTTACCAAGAGACCCAGTACTTC,CATTRGSGYQETQYF
-,TRBV6-5,-,TRBJ1-1,TGTGCCAGCAGTTACTCGCGGTTGAACACTGAAGCTTTCTTT,CASSYSRLNTEAFF
once,TRBV30,-,TRBJ1-2,TGTGCCAGGGATGGCTACACCTTC,CARDGYTF
-,TRBV27,-,TRBJ2-3,TGTGCCAGCAGTTCTCTAAAGGGGGGTCCTTTGGATACGCAGTATTTT,CASSSLKGGPLDTQYF
-,TRBV19,-,TRBJ1-1,TGTGCCAGTAGGCCATTACAGGGTGTCACTGAAGCTTTCTTT,CASRPLQGVTEAFF
-,TRBV11-2,-,TRBJ2-7,TGTGCCAGCAGCTACAGCACCCGGGGCCCCCCCTACGAGCAGTACTTC,CASSYSTRGPPYEQYF
once,TRBV7-9,TRBD1,TRBJ1-4,TGTGCCAGCAGCTTATTGACAGGGCTTAATGAAAAACTGTTTTTT,CASSLLTGLNEKLFF
once,TRBV27,-,TRBJ2-7,TGTGCCAGCAGTTTGGGTACAGGGATACACGAGCAGTACTTC,CASSLGTGIHEQYF
-,TRBV19,-,TRBJ1-6,TGTGCCAGTAGTATCTCCAGGGGCGCGGACTCCTATAATTCACCCCTCCACTTT,CASSISRGADSYNSPLHF
-,TRBV14,-,TRBJ2-7,TGTGCCAGCAGCCAAGATAGTAGAGGGTCCTACGAGCAGTACTTC,CASSQDSRGSYEQYF
-,TRBV11-1,TRBD1,TRBJ1-1,TGTGCCAGCAGCTTACGGACAGGGGAGGAGAACACTGAAGCTTTCTTT,CASSLRTGEENTEAFF
-,TRBV19,-,TRBJ1-2,TGTGCCAGTAGTATCCAGACACGACCTAACTATGGCTACACCTTC,CASSIQTRPNYGYTF
-,TRBV5-1,TRBD2,TRBJ2-2,TGCGCCAGCAGCTTGGAGGGAGGGGAGGAGCTGTTTTTT,CASSLEGGEELFF
-,TRBV7-3,-,TRBJ2-1,TGTGCCAGCAGCTTAGGGGGACTGAGTTACAATGAGCAGTTCTTC,CASSLGGLSYNEQFF
-,TRBV5-4,-,TRBJ1-1,TGTGCCAGCAGCACTCCAAATTGGGTCTTCAGTAACACTGAAGCTTTCTTT,CASSTPNWVFSNTEAFF
-,TRBV19,TRBD1,TRBJ2-7,TGTGCCAGTAGTTTTAGGGACAGCCCCTACGAGCAGTACTTC,CASSFRDSPYEQYF
-,TRBV4-3,-,TRBJ2-5,TGCGCCAGCAGCCAAGACCTGGGGGGAGGGACCCAGTACTTC,CASSQDLGGGTQYF
-,TRBV19,-,TRBJ2-1,TGTGCCAGTAGTATTTGGGGAAGCGAGCAGTTCTTC,CASSIWGSEQFF
once,TRBV6-1,-,TRBJ1-2,TGTGCCAGCAGTGCCGGGACAATCTATGGCTACACCTTC,CASSAGTIYGYTF
-,TRBV4-1,TRBD2,TRBJ2-2,TGCGCCAGCAGCCAACCGGGACTAGCGGTCACCGGGGAGCTGTTTTTT,CASSQPGLAVTGELFF